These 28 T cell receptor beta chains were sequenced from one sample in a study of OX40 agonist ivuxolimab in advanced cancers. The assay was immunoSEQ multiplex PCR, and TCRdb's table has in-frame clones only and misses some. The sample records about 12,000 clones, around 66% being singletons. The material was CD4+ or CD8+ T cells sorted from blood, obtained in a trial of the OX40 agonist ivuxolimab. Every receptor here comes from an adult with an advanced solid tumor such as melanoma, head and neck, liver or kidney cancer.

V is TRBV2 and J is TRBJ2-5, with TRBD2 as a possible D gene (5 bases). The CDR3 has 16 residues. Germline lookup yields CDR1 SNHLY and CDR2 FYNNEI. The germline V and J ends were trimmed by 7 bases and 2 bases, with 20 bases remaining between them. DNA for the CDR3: TGTGCCAGCAATGGGGAGACAAACCATCATCAAGAGACCCAGTACTTC. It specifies CASNGETNHHQETQYF.

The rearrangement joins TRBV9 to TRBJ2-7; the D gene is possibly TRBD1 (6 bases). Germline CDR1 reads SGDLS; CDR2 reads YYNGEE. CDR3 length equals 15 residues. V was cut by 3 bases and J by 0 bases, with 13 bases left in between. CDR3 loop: CASSATGYGSYEQYF. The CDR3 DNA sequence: TGTGCCAGCAGCGCGACAGGCTACGGCTCCTACGAGCAGTACTTC.

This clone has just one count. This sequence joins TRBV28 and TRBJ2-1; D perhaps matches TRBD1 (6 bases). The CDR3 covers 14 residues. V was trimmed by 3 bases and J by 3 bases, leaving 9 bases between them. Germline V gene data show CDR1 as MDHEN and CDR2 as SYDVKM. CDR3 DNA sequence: TGTGCCAGCAGTTTGCAGGGGAACTACAATGAGCAGTTCTTC. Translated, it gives CASSLQGNYNEQFF.

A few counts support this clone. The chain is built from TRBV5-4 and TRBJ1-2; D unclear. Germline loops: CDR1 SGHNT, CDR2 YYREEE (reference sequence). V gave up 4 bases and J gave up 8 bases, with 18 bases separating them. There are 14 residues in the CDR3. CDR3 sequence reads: CASSADRRAGGYTF. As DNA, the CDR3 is TGTGCCAGCAGCGCCGACCGGCGGGCGGGGGGCTACACCTTC.

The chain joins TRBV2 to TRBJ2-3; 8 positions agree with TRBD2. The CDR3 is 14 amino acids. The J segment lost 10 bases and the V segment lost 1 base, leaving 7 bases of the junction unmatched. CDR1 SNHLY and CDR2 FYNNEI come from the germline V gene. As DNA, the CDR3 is TGTGCCAGCAGTGAAGGGAGGCTACTAGCGGCGCAGTATTTT. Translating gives CASSEGRLLAAQYF.

This chain's CDR3 is CASSLTSGRYNEQFF. The CDR3 DNA reads as TGTGCCAGCAGCTTGACTAGCGGGAGGTACAATGAGCAGTTCTTC. The chain links TRBV7-9 to TRBJ2-1; 13 positions match TRBD2. Germline trimming cut 3 bases from V and 4 bases from J; bases unmatched to any gene: 0. Germline values: CDR1 SEHNR, CDR2 FQNEAQ (reference sequence). The CDR3 covers 15 residues.

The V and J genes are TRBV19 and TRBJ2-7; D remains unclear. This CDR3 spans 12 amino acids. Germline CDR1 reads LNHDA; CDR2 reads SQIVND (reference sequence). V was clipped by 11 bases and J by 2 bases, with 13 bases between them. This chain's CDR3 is CAPQASPYEQYF. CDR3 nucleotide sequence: TGTGCCCCCCAAGCCAGCCCCTACGAGCAGTACTTC.

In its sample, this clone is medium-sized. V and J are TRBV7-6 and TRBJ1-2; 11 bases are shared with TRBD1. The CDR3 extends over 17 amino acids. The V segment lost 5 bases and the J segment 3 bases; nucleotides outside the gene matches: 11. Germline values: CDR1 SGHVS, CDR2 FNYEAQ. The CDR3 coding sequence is TGTGCCAGCAGCCCCGGACAGGGGGCCTCGGCCTACTATGGCTACACCTTC. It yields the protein CASSPGQGASAYYGYTF. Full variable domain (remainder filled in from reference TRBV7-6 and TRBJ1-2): GAGVSQSPRYKVTKRGQDVALRCDPISGHVSLYWYRQALGQGPEFLTYFNYEAQQDKSGLPNDRFSAERPEGSISTLTIQRTEQRDSAMYRCASSPGQGASAYYGYTFGSGTRLTVV.

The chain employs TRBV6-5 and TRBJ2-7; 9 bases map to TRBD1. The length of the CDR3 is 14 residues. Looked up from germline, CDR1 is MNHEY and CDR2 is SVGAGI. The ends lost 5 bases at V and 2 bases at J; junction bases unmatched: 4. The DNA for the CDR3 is TGTGCCAGCAGTCCATGGACAGGGGCCTACGAGCAGTACTTC. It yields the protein CASSPWTGAYEQYF.

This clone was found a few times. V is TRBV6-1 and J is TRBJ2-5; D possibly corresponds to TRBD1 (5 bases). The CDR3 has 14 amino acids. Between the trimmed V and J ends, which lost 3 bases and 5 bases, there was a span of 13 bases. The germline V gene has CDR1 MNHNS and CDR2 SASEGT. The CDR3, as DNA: TGTGCCAGCAGTGACGGCAGGGATTGGGAGACCCAGTACTTC. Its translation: CASSDGRDWETQYF.

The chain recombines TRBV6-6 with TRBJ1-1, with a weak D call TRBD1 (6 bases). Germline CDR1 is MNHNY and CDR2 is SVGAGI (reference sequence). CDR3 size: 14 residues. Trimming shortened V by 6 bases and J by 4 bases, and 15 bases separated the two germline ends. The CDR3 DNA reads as TGTGCCAGCAGCCCCAGGGAGGGGGGCACTGAAGCTTTCTTT. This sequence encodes CASSPREGGTEAFF.

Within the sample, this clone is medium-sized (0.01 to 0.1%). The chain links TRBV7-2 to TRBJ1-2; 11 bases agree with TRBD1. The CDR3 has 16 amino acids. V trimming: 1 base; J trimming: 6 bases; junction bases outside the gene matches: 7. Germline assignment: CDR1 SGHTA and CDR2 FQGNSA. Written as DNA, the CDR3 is TGTGCCAGCAGCTTAGATTTGGACAGGGGGCCAGATGGCTACACCTTC. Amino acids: CASSLDLDRGPDGYTF.

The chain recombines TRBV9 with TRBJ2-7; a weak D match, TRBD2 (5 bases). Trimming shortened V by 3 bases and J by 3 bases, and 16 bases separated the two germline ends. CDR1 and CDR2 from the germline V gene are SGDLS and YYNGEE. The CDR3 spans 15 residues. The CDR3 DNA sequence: TGTGCCAGCAGCGAGAATTCCGGGGAATTCTACGAGCAGTACTTC. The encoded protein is CASSENSGEFYEQYF.

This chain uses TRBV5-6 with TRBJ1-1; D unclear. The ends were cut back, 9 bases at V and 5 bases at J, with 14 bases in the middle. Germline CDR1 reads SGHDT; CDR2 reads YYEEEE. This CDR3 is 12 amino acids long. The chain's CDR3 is CATALGGTEAFF. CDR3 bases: TGTGCCACCGCTCTTGGAGGGACTGAAGCTTTCTTT.

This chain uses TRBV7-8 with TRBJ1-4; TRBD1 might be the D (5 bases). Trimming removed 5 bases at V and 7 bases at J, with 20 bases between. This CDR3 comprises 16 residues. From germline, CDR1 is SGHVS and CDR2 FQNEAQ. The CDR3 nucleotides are TGTGCCAGCAGCCTACCTGGGGGGGGGAACGGTGAAAAACTGTTTTTT. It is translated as CASSLPGGGNGEKLFF. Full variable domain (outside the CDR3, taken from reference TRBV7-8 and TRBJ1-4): GAGVSQSPRYKVAKRGQDVALRCDPISGHVSLFWYQQALGQGPEFLTYFQNEAQLDKSGLPSDRFFAERPEGSVSTLKIQRTQQEDSAVYLCASSLPGGGNGEKLFFGSGTQLSVL.

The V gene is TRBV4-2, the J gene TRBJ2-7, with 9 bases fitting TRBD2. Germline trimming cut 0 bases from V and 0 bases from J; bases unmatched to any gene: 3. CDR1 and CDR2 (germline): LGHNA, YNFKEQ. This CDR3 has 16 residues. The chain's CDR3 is CASSQESGRSSYEQYF. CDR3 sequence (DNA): TGTGCCAGCAGCCAAGAAAGCGGGAGGAGCTCCTACGAGCAGTACTTC.

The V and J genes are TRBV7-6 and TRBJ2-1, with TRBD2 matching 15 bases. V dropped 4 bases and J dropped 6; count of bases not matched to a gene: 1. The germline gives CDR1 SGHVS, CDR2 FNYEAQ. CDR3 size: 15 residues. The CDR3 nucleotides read TGTGCCAGCAGCTCGGGACTAGCGGGGGGCAATGAGCAGTTCTTC. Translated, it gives CASSSGLAGGNEQFF.

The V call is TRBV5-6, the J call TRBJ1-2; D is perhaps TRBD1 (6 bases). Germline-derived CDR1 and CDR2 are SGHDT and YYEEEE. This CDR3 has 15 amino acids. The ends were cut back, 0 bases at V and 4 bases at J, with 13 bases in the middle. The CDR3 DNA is TGTGCCAGCAGCTTGGGAAGGACAGAGACCTATGGCTACACCTTC. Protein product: CASSLGRTETYGYTF. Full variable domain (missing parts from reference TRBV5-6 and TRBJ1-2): DAGVTQSPTHLIKTRGQQVTLRCSPKSGHDTVSWYQQALGQGPQFIFQYYEEEERQRGNFPDRFSGHQFPNYSSELNVNALLLGDSALYLCASSLGRTETYGYTFGSGTRLTVV.

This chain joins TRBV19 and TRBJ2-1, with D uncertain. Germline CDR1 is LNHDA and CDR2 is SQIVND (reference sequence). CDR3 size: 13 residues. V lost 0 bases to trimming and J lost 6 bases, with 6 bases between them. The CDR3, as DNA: TGTGCCAGTAGTATAGATAATGCCAATGAGCAGTTCTTC. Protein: CASSIDNANEQFF.

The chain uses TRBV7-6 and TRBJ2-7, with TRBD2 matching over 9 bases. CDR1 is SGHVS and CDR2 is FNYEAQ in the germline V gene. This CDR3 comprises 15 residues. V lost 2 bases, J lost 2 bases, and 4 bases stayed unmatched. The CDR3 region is CASSLSGGPAYEQYF. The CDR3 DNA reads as TGTGCCAGCAGCTTAAGCGGGGGGCCGGCCTACGAGCAGTACTTC.

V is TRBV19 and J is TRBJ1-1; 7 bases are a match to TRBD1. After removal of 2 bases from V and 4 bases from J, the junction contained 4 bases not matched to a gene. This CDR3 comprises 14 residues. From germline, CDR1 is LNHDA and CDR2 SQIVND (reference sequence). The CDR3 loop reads CASSILEGATEAFF. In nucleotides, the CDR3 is TGTGCCAGTAGTATATTGGAGGGGGCCACTGAAGCTTTCTTT.

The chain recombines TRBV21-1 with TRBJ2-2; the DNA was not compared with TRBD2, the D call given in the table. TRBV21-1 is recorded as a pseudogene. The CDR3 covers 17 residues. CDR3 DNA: TGTGCCAGCAGCCTGACTAGCGGGGGGCGGTACACCGGGGAGCTGTTTTTT. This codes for CASSLTSGGRYTGELFF.

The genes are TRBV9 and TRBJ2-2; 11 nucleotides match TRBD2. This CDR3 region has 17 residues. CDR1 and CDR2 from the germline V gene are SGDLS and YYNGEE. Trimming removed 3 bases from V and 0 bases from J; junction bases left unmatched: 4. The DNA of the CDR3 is TGTGCCAGCAGCGAAGCTAGCGGGGGGCCGAACACCGGGGAGCTGTTTTTT. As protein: CASSEASGGPNTGELFF.

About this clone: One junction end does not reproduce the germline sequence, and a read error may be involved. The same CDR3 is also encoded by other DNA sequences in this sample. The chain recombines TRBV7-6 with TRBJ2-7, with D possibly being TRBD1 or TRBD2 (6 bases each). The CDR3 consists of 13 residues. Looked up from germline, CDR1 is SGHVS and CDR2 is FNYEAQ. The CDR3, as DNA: TGTGCCAGCAGCTTCGGGGGCTCCTATGAGCAGTACTTC. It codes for CASSFGGSYEQYF. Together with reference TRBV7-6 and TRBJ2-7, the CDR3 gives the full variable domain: GAGVSQSPRYKVTKRGQDVALRCDPISGHVSLYWYRQALGQGPEFLTYFNYEAQQDKSGLPNDRFSAERPEGSISTLTIQRTEQRDSAMYRCASSFGGSYEQYFGPGTRLTVT.

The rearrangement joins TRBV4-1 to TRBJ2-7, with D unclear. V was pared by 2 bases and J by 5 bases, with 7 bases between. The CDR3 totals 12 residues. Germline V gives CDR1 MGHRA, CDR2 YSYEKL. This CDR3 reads CASSQMNDEQYF. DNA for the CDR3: TGCGCCAGCAGCCAAATGAACGACGAGCAGTACTTC.

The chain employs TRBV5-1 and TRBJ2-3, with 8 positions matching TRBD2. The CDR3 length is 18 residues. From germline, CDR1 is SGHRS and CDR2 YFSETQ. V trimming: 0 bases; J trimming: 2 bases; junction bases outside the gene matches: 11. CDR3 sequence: CASSLAAVSGVFTDTQYF. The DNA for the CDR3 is TGCGCCAGCAGCTTGGCCGCGGTTAGCGGGGTTTTCACAGATACGCAGTATTTT.

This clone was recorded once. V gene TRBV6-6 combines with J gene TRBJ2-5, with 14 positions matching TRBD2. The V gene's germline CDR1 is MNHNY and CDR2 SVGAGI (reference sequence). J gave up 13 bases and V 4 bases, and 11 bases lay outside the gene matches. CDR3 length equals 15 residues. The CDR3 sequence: CASSSGLAGGPGMYF. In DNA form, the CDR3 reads TGTGCCAGCAGTTCCGGACTAGCGGGAGGTCCGGGGATGTACTTC.

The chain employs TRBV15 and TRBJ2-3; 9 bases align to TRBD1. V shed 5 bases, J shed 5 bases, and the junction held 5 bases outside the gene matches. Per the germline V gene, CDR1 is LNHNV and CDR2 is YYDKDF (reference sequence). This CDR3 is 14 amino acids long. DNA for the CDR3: TGTGCCACCAGCTCAAGGACAGGGGAAGATACGCAGTATTTT. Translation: CATSSRTGEDTQYF. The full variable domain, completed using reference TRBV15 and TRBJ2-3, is DAMVIQNPRYQVTQFGKPVTLSCSQTLNHNVMYWYQQKSSQAPKLLFHYYDKDFNNEADTPDNFQSRRPNTSFCFLDIRSPGLGDTAMYLCATSSRTGEDTQYFGPGTRLTVL.